These 14 T cell receptor beta chains originate from one sample sequenced in a study of T cells in Graves' hyperthyroidism and ophthalmopathy. Amplification yielded TCR beta CDR3 regions, with RNA transcripts as the source. The HTBI primer set was used in a first-round RT-PCR of the TCR CDR3. TCRdb re-analysed the multiplex PCR reads in MiXCR, keeping a single row per CDR3 protein. The data hold a few hundred thousand distinct CDR3 sequences, with around 42% observed a single time. The sample taken for sequencing was peripheral blood or thyroid tissue (not recorded which). The receptors here all came from a woman aged 18-30 years with Graves' hyperthyroidism.

This clonotype has a single count. A single base separates this from a much larger clone, so it may be a read error. The rearrangement uses TRBV27 and TRBJ2-7, with D possibly being TRBD1 or TRBD2 (5 bases each). V was clipped by 6 bases and J by 9 bases, with 12 bases between them. Germline V gene lookup returns CDR1 MNHEY and CDR2 SMNVEV (reference sequence). This CDR3 is built from 11 residues. This CDR3 reads CASSGRGRQYF. CDR3 DNA: TGTGCCAGCAGCGGACGGGGCCGGCAGTACTTC.

This chain links TRBV7-8 with TRBJ1-6; a possible D gene is TRBD1 (6 bases). The germline V gene has CDR1 SGHVS and CDR2 FQNEAQ. V was cut by 5 bases and J by 5 bases, with 10 bases left in between. The CDR3 length is 14 residues. The chain's CDR3 is CASSQRQDNSPLHF. Here the CDR3 DNA reads TGTGCCAGCAGCCAAAGACAGGATAATTCACCCCTCCACTTT.

The V call is TRBV15, the J call TRBJ1-5; D not certain. The ends were cut back, 2 bases at V and 7 bases at J, with 18 bases in the middle. Germline assignment: CDR1 LNHNV and CDR2 YYDKDF (reference sequence). The CDR3 runs to 16 residues. The CDR3 here is CATSRRAGEYEQPQHF. CDR3 DNA: TGTGCCACCAGCAGAAGAGCGGGAGAGTACGAGCAGCCCCAGCATTTT.

This clonotype was detected ten times or more. V is TRBV7-9 and J is TRBJ2-7; 7 nucleotides align to TRBD1. CDR1 is SEHNR and CDR2 is FQNEAQ in the germline V gene (reference sequence). This CDR3 region has 15 residues. V lost 5 bases to trimming and J lost 6 bases; unmatched junction nucleotides: 13. The DNA of the CDR3 is TGTGCCAGCAGCGGGACAGCTCACCACTTCACCGAGCAGTACTTC. Its translation: CASSGTAHHFTEQYF.

The chain joins TRBV27 to TRBJ2-5; D might be TRBD1 or TRBD2, each matching 5 bases. Germline CDR1 reads MNHEY; CDR2 reads SMNVEV (reference sequence). V lost 3 bases and J lost 5, with 10 bases in between. This CDR3 region has 13 residues. CDR3: CASSLEDKETQYF. CDR3 DNA sequence: TGTGCCAGCAGTTTGGAGGACAAGGAGACCCAGTACTTC.

The chain carries TRBV6-6 and TRBJ1-4; the match to TRBD1 covers 7 bases. The CDR3 has 17 residues. CDR1 is MNHNY and CDR2 is SVGAGI in the germline V gene (reference sequence). The V and J ends lost 6 bases and 0 bases, in that order; junction bases with no gene match: 10. CDR3 sequence: CASRNRGYRATNEKLFF. The DNA for the CDR3 is TGTGCCAGCAGAAACAGGGGCTACCGCGCAACTAATGAAAAACTGTTTTTT.

J is TRBJ2-7 and V is TRBV6-4; D gene uncertain. Deletions cut 2 bases from V and 0 bases from J, with 20 bases between. The germline gives CDR1 MRHNA, CDR2 SNTAGT. This CDR3 is built from 18 residues. CDR3 nucleotide sequence: TGTGCCAGCAGTGACCATTATTCTCGACTGGCCAGCTCCTACGAGCAGTACTTC. Translation: CASSDHYSRLASSYEQYF.

This clonotype was counted many times. The V and J genes are TRBV30 and TRBJ1-4; D is undetermined. The length of the CDR3 is 14 residues. V dropped 2 bases and J dropped 3 bases, with 10 bases sitting between them. CDR1 and CDR2 from the germline V gene are GTSNPN and SVGIG (reference sequence). The CDR3 region is CAWSPWPSNEKLFF. The CDR3, as DNA: TGTGCCTGGAGTCCGTGGCCTTCTAATGAAAAACTGTTTTTT.

As to this clonotype: One end of the junction is discordant with germline, which a read error may explain. The rearrangement links TRBV10-3 to TRBJ1-3; tentatively, D is TRBD1 (6 bases). CDR1 is ENHRY, CDR2 SYGVKD, per germline. This CDR3 comprises 15 residues. The CDR3 bases are TGTGCCATCAGTGAGTCAGGGGGAACTGGAAACACCATGTATTTT. Amino acid sequence: CAISESGGTGNTMYF.

This clonotype occurred many times. The CDR3 is CASSPSPDRANTGELFF. The CDR3 nucleotides are TGTGCCAGCAGCCCAAGCCCGGACAGGGCGAACACCGGGGAGCTGTTTTTT. The gene calls are TRBV7-9 and TRBJ2-2; TRBD1 aligns across 8 bases. Germline V gene data show CDR1 as SEHNR and CDR2 as FQNEAQ (reference sequence). V lost 5 bases to trimming and J lost 0 bases; unmatched junction nucleotides: 8. The CDR3 consists of 17 residues.

At least ten counts were recorded for this clonotype. The genes are TRBV6-2 or TRBV6-3 and TRBJ1-5; the match to TRBD1 covers 7 bases. The junction had 7 bases not matched to a gene; V was cut back by 6 bases and J by 5 bases. Germline V gene lookup returns CDR1 MNHEY and CDR2 SVGEGT. There are 14 residues in the CDR3. The CDR3 here is CASSPDRSDQPQHF. CDR3 nucleotide sequence: TGTGCCAGCAGCCCGGACAGGTCGGATCAGCCCCAGCATTTT.

This clonotype was detected only a few times. This CDR3 is CATSDTGGARETQYF. The CDR3 DNA sequence: TGTGCCACCAGTGACACAGGGGGCGCGCGGGAGACCCAGTACTTC. The chain carries TRBV24-1 and TRBJ2-5; 9 bases align to TRBD1. Germline lookup yields CDR1 KGHDR and CDR2 SFDVKD. V shed 4 bases, J shed 5 bases, and the junction held 7 bases outside the gene matches. The CDR3 is made up of 15 amino acids.

This clonotype was seen once. The rearrangement links TRBV6-4 to TRBJ2-6, with 12 nucleotides matching TRBD2. The CDR3 runs to 18 residues. CDR1 is MRHNA, CDR2 SNTAGT, per germline. With 0 bases clipped from V and 4 bases from J, the junction kept 4 bases outside the gene matches. CDR3 protein: CASSDSTSGSTGANVLTF. The CDR3 DNA reads TGTGCCAGCAGTGACTCGACTAGCGGGAGCACCGGGGCCAACGTCCTGACTTTC.

This clonotype was recorded at least ten times. This sequence joins TRBV6-5 and TRBJ2-7, with D uncertain. The CDR3 has 16 residues. Germline V gene lookup returns CDR1 MNHEY and CDR2 SVGAGI. V was clipped by 0 bases and J by 3 bases, with 15 bases between them. This chain's CDR3 is CASSYSGRRYNYEQYF. CDR3 nucleotides: TGTGCCAGCAGTTACTCAGGTCGCCGGTACAACTACGAGCAGTACTTC.